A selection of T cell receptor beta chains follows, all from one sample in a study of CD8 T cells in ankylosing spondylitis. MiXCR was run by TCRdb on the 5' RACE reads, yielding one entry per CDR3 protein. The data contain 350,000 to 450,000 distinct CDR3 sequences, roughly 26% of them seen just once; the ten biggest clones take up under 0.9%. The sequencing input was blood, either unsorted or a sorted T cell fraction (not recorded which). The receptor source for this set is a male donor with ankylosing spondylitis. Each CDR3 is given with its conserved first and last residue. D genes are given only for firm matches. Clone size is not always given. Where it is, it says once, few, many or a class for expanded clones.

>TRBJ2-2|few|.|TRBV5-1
CASSRQLSNTGELFF
TGCGCCAGCAGCCGACAGTTATCGAACACCGGGGAGCTGTTTTTT
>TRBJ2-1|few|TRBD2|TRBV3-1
CASVGPGLADYNEQFF
TGTGCCAGCGTCGGACCGGGACTAGCGGATTACAATGAGCAGTTCTTC
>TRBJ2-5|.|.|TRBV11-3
CASSREYQETQYF
TGTGCCAGCAGTCGAGAGTACCAAGAGACCCAGTACTTC
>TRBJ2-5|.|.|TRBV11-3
CASSLWTETQYF
TGTGCCAGCAGTCTTTGGACAGAGACCCAGTACTTC
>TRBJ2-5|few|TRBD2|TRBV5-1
CASSLGLAGFGETQYF
TGCGCCAGCAGCTTGGGACTAGCGGGATTTGGAGAGACCCAGTACTTC
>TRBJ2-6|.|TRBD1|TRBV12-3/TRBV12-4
CASSSGTGGSGANVLTF
TGTGCCAGCAGTTCCGGGACAGGGGGCTCTGGGGCCAACGTCCTGACTTTC
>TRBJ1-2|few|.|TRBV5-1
CASSLDWRDGYTF
TGCGCCAGCAGCTTGGATTGGCGGGATGGCTACACCTTC
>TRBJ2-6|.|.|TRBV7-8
CASSLYGSSGANVLTF
TGTGCCAGCAGCTTATACGGGTCCTCCGGGGCCAACGTCCTGACTTTC
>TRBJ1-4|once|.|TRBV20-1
CSAGRDTPTGMKKLFF
TGCAGTGCTGGTCGGGACACCCCGACAGGAATGAAAAAACTGTTTTTT
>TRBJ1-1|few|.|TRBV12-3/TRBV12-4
CASGRTEAFF
TGTGCCAGCGGCCGTACTGAAGCTTTCTTT
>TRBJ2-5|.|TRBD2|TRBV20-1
CRLGTSGLQETQYF
TGCAGGCTGGGGACTAGCGGGCTTCAAGAGACCCAGTACTTC
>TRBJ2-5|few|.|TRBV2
CASRYKETQYF
TGTGCCAGCAGATATAAAGAGACCCAGTACTTC
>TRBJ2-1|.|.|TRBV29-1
CSVAVWWGGHNEQFF
TGCAGCGTTGCGGTATGGTGGGGCGGCCACAATGAGCAGTTCTTC
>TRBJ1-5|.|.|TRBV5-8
CASSLVRTGGPQHF
TGTGCCAGCAGCTTGGTCCGAACGGGGGGGCCCCAGCATTTT
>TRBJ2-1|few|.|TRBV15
CATSRSGTSSYNEQFF
TGTGCCACCAGCAGATCCGGGACCAGCTCCTACAATGAGCAGTTCTTC
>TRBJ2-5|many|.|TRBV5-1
CASSSGPRNQETQYF
TGCGCCAGCAGCTCGGGACCGAGAAACCAAGAGACCCAGTACTTC
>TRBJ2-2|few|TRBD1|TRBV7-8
CASSWGTADTGELFF
TGTGCCAGCAGCTGGGGGACAGCGGACACCGGGGAGCTGTTTTTT
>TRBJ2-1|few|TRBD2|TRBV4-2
CASSSWTSASLDEQFF
TGTGCCAGCAGCTCTTGGACTAGCGCCTCTTTGGATGAGCAGTTCTTC
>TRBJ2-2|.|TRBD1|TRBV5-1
CASTLDGQGSNTGELFF
TGCGCCAGCACCCTGGATGGACAGGGGAGTAACACCGGGGAGCTGTTTTTT
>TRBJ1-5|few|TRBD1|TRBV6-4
CASSREATGANQPQHF
TGTGCCAGCTCCCGAGAGGCAACAGGGGCCAATCAGCCCCAGCATTTT
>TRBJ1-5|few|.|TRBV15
CATSRDLGSLYQPQHF
TGTGCCACCAGCAGAGATCTCGGGTCCCTTTATCAGCCCCAGCATTTT
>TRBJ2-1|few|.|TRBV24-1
CATSDWARGWNEQFF
TGTGCCACCAGTGATTGGGCCAGGGGTTGGAATGAGCAGTTCTTC
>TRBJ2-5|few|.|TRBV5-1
CASSPAGGQETQYF
TGCGCCAGCAGTCCCGCAGGGGGGCAAGAGACCCAGTACTTC
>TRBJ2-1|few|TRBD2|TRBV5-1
CASSLGVAGFNEQFF
TGCGCCAGCAGCTTGGGGGTAGCGGGTTTCAATGAGCAGTTCTTC
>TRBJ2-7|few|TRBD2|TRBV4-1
CASSNPATSNEQYF
TGCGCCAGCAGCAACCCCGCGACTAGCAACGAGCAGTACTTC
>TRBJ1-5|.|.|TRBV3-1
CASSPTGTANQPQHF
TGTGCCAGCAGCCCTACAGGGACCGCAAATCAGCCCCAGCATTTT
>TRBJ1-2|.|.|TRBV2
CASSANREAIGYTF
TGTGCCAGCAGTGCCAACAGGGAGGCGATCGGCTACACCTTC
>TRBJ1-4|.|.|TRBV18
CASSPNGKEKLFF
TGTGCCAGCTCACCAAATGGGAAGGAAAAACTGTTTTTT
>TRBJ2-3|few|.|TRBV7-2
CASSFSPDTQYF
TGTGCCAGCAGCTTTTCTCCTGATACGCAGTATTTT
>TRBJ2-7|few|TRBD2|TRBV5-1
CASSLGIAGEWNEQYF
TGCGCCAGCAGCTTGGGGATAGCGGGAGAGTGGAACGAGCAGTACTTC
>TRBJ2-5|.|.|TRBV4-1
CASSPGLHQETQYF
TGCGCCAGCAGCCCCGGACTACATCAAGAGACCCAGTACTTC
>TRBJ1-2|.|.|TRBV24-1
CATSDARDFGYGYTF
TGTGCCACCAGTGACGCTCGGGACTTCGGGTATGGCTACACCTTC
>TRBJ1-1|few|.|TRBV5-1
CASGELRTEAFF
TGCGCCAGCGGTGAGTTGAGGACTGAAGCTTTCTTT
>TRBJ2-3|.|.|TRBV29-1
CSVGAASTDTQYF
TGCAGCGTTGGAGCCGCTAGCACAGATACGCAGTATTTT
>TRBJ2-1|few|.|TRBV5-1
CASSLADKYNEQFF
TGCGCCAGCAGCTTGGCTGACAAATACAATGAGCAGTTCTTC
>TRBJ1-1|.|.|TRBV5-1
CASSPHLGPTEAFF
TGCGCCAGCTCCCCCCATCTCGGTCCCACTGAAGCTTTCTTT
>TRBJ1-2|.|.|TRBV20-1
CSARDSRGPDYGYTF
TGCAGTGCTAGAGATAGCAGAGGGCCCGACTATGGCTACACCTTC
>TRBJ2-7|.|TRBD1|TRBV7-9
CASSLGTGYYEQYF
TGTGCCAGCAGCTTAGGGACAGGCTACTACGAGCAGTACTTC
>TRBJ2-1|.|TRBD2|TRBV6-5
CASSSASGLYNEQFF
TGTGCCAGCAGTTCGGCTAGCGGCTTATACAATGAGCAGTTCTTC
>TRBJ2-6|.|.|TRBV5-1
CASGGTSGANVLTF
TGCGCCAGCGGGGGAACCTCTGGGGCCAACGTCCTGACTTTC
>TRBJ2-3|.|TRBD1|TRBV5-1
CASSSRWTGDLDTQYF
TGCGCCAGCAGCTCCCGTTGGACAGGGGACTTAGATACGCAGTATTTT
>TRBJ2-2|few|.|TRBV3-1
CASSQDIGRTGELFF
TGTGCCAGCAGCCAAGATATCGGCCGAACGGGGGAGCTGTTTTTT
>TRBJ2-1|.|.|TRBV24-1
CATSSLAYNEQFF
TGTGCCACCAGTAGCCTCGCCTACAATGAGCAGTTCTTC